A few counts support the clone carrying this T cell receptor beta chain. TCRdb's copy holds only in-frame clones and misses some; the assay was immunoSEQ multiplex PCR. The sample records about 140,000 clones, roughly 92% being singletons. The record originates from a study of control samples from healthy donors and cancer patients. The sample taken for sequencing was blood. This TCR came from a man younger than 40 in good health.

This CDR3 is CASNQVSGANYGYTF. The CDR3 nucleotides read TGTGCCAGCAATCAGGTATCAGGAGCTAACTATGGCTACACCTTC. This chain uses TRBV2 with TRBJ1-2; D gene uncertain. V was pared by 7 bases and J by 0 bases, with 15 bases between. This CDR3 has 15 amino acids. Germline loops: CDR1 SNHLY, CDR2 FYNNEI.